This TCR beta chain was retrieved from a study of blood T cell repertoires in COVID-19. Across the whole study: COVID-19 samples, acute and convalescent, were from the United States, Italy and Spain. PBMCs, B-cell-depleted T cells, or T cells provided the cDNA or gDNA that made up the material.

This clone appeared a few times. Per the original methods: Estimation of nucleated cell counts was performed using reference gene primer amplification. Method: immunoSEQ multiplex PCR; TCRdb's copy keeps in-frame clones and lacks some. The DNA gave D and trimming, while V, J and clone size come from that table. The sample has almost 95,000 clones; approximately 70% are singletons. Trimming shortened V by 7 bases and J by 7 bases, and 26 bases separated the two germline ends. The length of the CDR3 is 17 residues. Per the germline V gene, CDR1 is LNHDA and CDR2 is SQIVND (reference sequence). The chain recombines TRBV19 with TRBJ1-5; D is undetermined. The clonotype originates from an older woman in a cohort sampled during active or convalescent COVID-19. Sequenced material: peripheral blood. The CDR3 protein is CASNFGGKLSTSQPQHF. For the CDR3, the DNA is TGTGCCAGTAACTTCGGAGGGAAGCTATCTACGTCACAGCCCCAGCATTTT.